These T cell receptor beta chains were read from a single sample in a study of coeliac disease. Assay: immunoSEQ multiplex PCR; the TCRdb copy retains only in-frame clones and omits some. Found here are fewer than 10,000 clones, around 66% of them singletons; the top ten hold about 19%. Material: lamina propria lymphocytes from the gut. Receptor source: a woman aged 55-69 years with celiac disease. CDR3s include the opening cysteine and the closing phenylalanine or tryptophan. A D gene is named only where the DNA matches it firmly. Clone size is shown for a subset of rows, as once, few, many or a class of expanded clone.

CASSTGLPQETQYF	TGCGCCAGCAGCACGGGACTGCCCCAAGAGACCCAGTACTTC	TRBV5-1	TRBJ2-5	few	.
CASSPDRKSNEKLFF	TGTGCCAGCTCACCAGACAGGAAATCTAATGAAAAACTGTTTTTT	TRBV18	TRBJ1-4	.	.
CASRDPINRGADYGYTF	TGTGCCAGCAGGGACCCAATTAACAGGGGGGCCGACTATGGCTACACCTTC	TRBV2	TRBJ1-2	.	TRBD1
CASSQELPGRSEQYF	TGTGCCAGCAGCCAAGAGTTACCAGGGAGGAGCGAGCAGTACTTC	TRBV4-2	TRBJ2-7	few	.
CASSRLAGQAEQFF	TGTGCCAGCAGCCGACTAGCGGGCCAGGCCGAGCAGTTCTTC	TRBV11-2	TRBJ2-1	.	TRBD2
CASSWMAGDTDTQYF	TGTGCCAGCAGCTGGATGGCGGGGGACACAGATACGCAGTATTTT	TRBV11-2	TRBJ2-3	.	TRBD2
CASSVAGGRYNEQFF	TGTGCCAGCAGCGTAGCGGGGGGACGCTACAATGAGCAGTTCTTC	TRBV9	TRBJ2-1	.	TRBD2
CASSLGAGNTEAFF	TGTGCCAGCAGCTTAGGTGCGGGAAACACTGAAGCTTTCTTT	TRBV7-9	TRBJ1-1	.	.
CSARGPSEQYF	TGCAGTGCTAGAGGCCCCAGCGAGCAGTACTTC	TRBV20-1	TRBJ2-7	.	.
CASSVASLNEQFF	TGTGCCAGCAGCGTAGCCAGTTTGAATGAGCAGTTCTTC	TRBV9	TRBJ2-1	once	.
CASSPSGANVLTF	TGTGCCAGCAGCCCGTCTGGGGCCAACGTCCTGACTTTC	TRBV7-3	TRBJ2-6	.	.
CASSVSYEQYF	TGTGCCAGCAGTGTTAGCTACGAGCAGTACTTC	TRBV2	TRBJ2-7	.	.
CASSLRQGASQPQHF	TGTGCCAGCAGTTTGCGGCAGGGGGCGAGTCAGCCCCAGCATTTT	TRBV28	TRBJ1-5	.	TRBD1
CASKVKGQAKNIQYF	TGCGCCAGCAAGGTGAAGGGACAAGCCAAAAACATTCAGTACTTC	TRBV10-2	TRBJ2-4	once	.
CASSAQPAGGRAGELFF	TGTGCCAGCAGCGCCCAACCAGCGGGGGGGCGGGCCGGGGAGCTGTTTTTT	TRBV7-3	TRBJ2-2	.	TRBD2
CASSIRVNEQFF	TGTGCCAGTAGTATTCGGGTCAATGAGCAGTTCTTC	TRBV19	TRBJ2-1	.	.
CASSTWTGTEAFF	TGTGCCAGCAGCACATGGACAGGCACTGAAGCTTTCTTT	TRBV5-5	TRBJ1-1	few	TRBD1
CASSRLAEGTDTQYF	TGTGCCAGCAGTCGACTAGCGGAAGGCACAGATACGCAGTATTTT	TRBV7-9	TRBJ2-3	.	TRBD2
CSVGVRGFSYEQYF	TGCAGCGTTGGTGTACGAGGCTTTTCCTACGAGCAGTACTTC	TRBV29-1	TRBJ2-7	.	.
CASSGGRSSGNTIYF	TGTGCCAGCAGCGGAGGGAGGAGCTCTGGAAACACCATATATTTT	TRBV7-6	TRBJ1-3	.	.
CAWTKQAGNQPQHF	TGTGCCTGGACGAAACAGGCAGGGAATCAGCCCCAGCATTTT	TRBV30	TRBJ1-5	few	.
CASSPGGMVGTDTQYF	TGTGCCAGCAGCCCCGGGGGGATGGTGGGCACAGATACGCAGTATTTT	TRBV5-4	TRBJ2-3	.	TRBD2
CASNLGTGSEKLFF	TGTGCCAGCAACCTCGGGACAGGGAGTGAAAAACTGTTTTTT	TRBV2	TRBJ1-4	.	TRBD1
CASSLGPNQPQHF	TGTGCCAGCAGCTTGGGGCCCAATCAGCCCCAGCATTTT	TRBV5-5	TRBJ1-5	.	.
CASSRLTGVADEKLFF	TGTGCCAGCAGCCGCCTCACGGGAGTCGCGGATGAAAAACTGTTTTTT	TRBV14	TRBJ1-4	.	.
CASSLGAAEETQYF	TGCGCCAGCAGCTTAGGGGCAGCCGAAGAGACCCAGTACTTC	TRBV5-1	TRBJ2-5	.	.
CASSQGLADEQFF	TGCGCCAGCAGCCAAGGACTAGCCGATGAGCAGTTCTTC	TRBV5-1	TRBJ2-1	.	TRBD2
CASSPRTVEKLFF	TGTGCCAGCAGTCCCCGAACGGTCGAAAAACTGTTTTTT	TRBV28	TRBJ1-4	few	.
CASSLLGQGARETQYF	TGCGCCAGCAGCTTGTTGGGACAGGGGGCGCGGGAGACCCAATACTTC	TRBV5-1	TRBJ2-5	.	TRBD1
CASSSSRRGRWNSPLHF	TGTGCCAGCAGCTCCTCTAGGAGGGGACGTTGGAATTCACCCCTCCACTTT	TRBV13	TRBJ1-6	.	.
CSVGQARYEQYF	TGCAGCGTCGGACAGGCCCGCTACGAGCAGTACTTC	TRBV29-1	TRBJ2-7	.	TRBD1
CASVRRGRTGANEKLFF	TGTGCCAGCGTTCGAAGAGGCAGAACGGGGGCTAATGAAAAACTGTTTTTT	TRBV11-2	TRBJ1-4	.	.
CASSEAGLWGASTDTQYF	TGTGCCAGCAGTGAAGCGGGATTGTGGGGAGCGAGCACAGATACGCAGTATTTT	TRBV6-1	TRBJ2-3	.	.
CASSMGQGNTEAFF	TGTGCCAGTAGTATGGGACAGGGTAACACTGAAGCTTTCTTT	TRBV19	TRBJ1-1	.	TRBD1
CASSLADRKETQYF	TGCGCCAGCAGCTTGGCGGACAGAAAAGAGACCCAGTACTTC	TRBV5-1	TRBJ2-5	.	.
CASSLSNRDYEQYF	TGTGCCAGCAGTTTATCGAACAGGGACTACGAGCAGTACTTC	TRBV27	TRBJ2-7	few	.
CASSLGTGGTEAFF	TGTGCCAGCAGCCTCGGGACAGGGGGTACTGAAGCTTTCTTT	TRBV5-4	TRBJ1-1	.	TRBD1
CASSGTGGQRVQYF	TGCGCCAGTTCGGGGACGGGAGGGCAGCGTGTGCAGTACTTC	TRBV5-1	TRBJ2-5	.	TRBD2
CAWAIGQSSSPLHF	TGTGCCTGGGCGATCGGACAGTCCAGTTCACCCCTCCACTTT	TRBV30	TRBJ1-6	few	.